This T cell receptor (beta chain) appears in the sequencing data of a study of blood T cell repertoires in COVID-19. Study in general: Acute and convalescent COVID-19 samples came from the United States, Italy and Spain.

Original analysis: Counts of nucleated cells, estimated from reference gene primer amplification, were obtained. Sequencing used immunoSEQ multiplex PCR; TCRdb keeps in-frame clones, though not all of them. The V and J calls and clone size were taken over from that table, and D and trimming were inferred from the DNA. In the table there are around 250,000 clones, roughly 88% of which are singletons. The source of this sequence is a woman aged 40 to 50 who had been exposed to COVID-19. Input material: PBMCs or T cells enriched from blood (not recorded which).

The CDR3 DNA reads TGCAGTGCTAGATCCCTGGAGACCCAGTACTTC. Protein: CSARSLETQYF. This sequence joins TRBV20-1 and TRBJ2-5, with D hard to call. The CDR3 is made up of 11 amino acids. V was shortened by 2 bases and J by 5 bases, with 6 bases between the two germline ends. CDR1 DFQATT and CDR2 SNEGSKA come from the germline V gene (reference sequence).